This T cell receptor (beta chain) stems from a study of blood T cell repertoires in COVID-19. For the study at large: Collection of acute and convalescent COVID-19 samples took place in the United States, Italy and Spain. Sources were T cells, B-cell-depleted T cells, or PBMCs; the material itself was cDNA or gDNA.

V lost 5 bases and J lost 2; bases outside the gene matches: 1. The CDR3 has 13 amino acids. CDR1 and CDR2 (germline): KGHSH, LQKENI. As handled by the study authors: Quantification of nucleated cells was approximated via reference gene primer amplification. TCRdb's table, derived via immunoSEQ multiplex PCR, lists solely in-frame clones and lacks some. The D gene and trimming were derived from the DNA, and the V and J assignments and clone size from that table. The top ten clones hold less than 7.5% of a sample with approximately 70,000 clones, about 87% of them seen once. This receptor was taken from a woman older than 75 with active COVID-19. The chain links TRBV18 to TRBJ2-5; 8 positions agree with TRBD1. Sequenced: peripheral blood. CDR3 residues: CASSGQGQETQYF. CDR3 DNA: TGTGCCAGCTCAGGACAGGGACAAGAGACCCAGTACTTC.